This T cell receptor (beta chain) was obtained from a study of regulatory T cells in long-lasting Graves disease. Looked up from germline, CDR1 is DFQATT and CDR2 is SNEGSKA (reference sequence). This CDR3 contains 15 residues. Unmatched junction bases numbered 12, after V lost 3 bases and J lost 7 bases. CDR3 regions were amplified by Arm-PCR using iRepertoire HTBI primers to build TCR beta libraries. TCRdb processed the multiplex PCR reads anew with MiXCR; each CDR3 protein has one entry. The repertoire consists of over 300,000 distinct CDR3 sequences, with 15% to 17% occurring once and the leading ten covering roughly 20%. This clonotype has ten or more counts. Time point here: newly diagnosed GD, antithyroid drugs for less than 3 months. PBMC RNA served as the TCR library source.

This receptor was obtained from a female donor with Graves disease. This chain links TRBV20-1 with TRBJ2-3, with 8 positions matching TRBD2. The input for sequencing was peripheral blood mononuclear cells (PBMCs), taken at new diagnosis, from a patient treated with antithyroid drugs. The CDR3: CSARGWGGLAYTQYF. CDR3 bases: TGCAGTGCTAGGGGTTGGGGAGGACTAGCCTATACGCAGTATTTT.